Each of the 9 T cell receptor beta chains below was sequenced from the same sample in a study of OX40 agonist ivuxolimab in advanced cancers. Using immunoSEQ multiplex PCR, the repertoire was profiled, and TCRdb retains in-frame clones only, with some absent. This sample has under 70,000 clones, with around 90% found just once. This specimen was CD4+ or CD8+ T cells sorted from blood, taken in a trial of the OX40 agonist ivuxolimab. These receptors originate from an adult with an advanced solid tumor such as melanoma, head and neck, liver or kidney cancer.

J is TRBJ1-4 and V is TRBV5-5, with 10 bases matching TRBD1. CDR3 length equals 20 residues. Germline trimming cut 1 base from V and 0 bases from J; bases unmatched to any gene: 12. From germline, CDR1 is SGHKS and CDR2 YYEKEE (reference sequence). CDR3 DNA sequence: TGTGCCAGCAGCTTGAAATTCGGGACAGGGGAATTCGCAACTAATGAAAAACTGTTTTTT. Translation: CASSLKFGTGEFATNEKLFF. Together with reference TRBV5-5 and TRBJ1-4, the CDR3 gives the full variable domain: DAGVTQSPTHLIKTRGQQVTLRCSPISGHKSVSWYQQVLGQGPQFIFQYYEKEERGRGNFPDRFSARQFPNYSSELNVNALLLGDSALYLCASSLKFGTGEFATNEKLFFGSGTQLSVL.

This sequence joins TRBV11-3 and TRBJ2-1; D perhaps matches TRBD1 (5 bases). V was trimmed by 0 bases and J by 6 bases, leaving 12 bases between them. The CDR3 spans 15 residues. CDR1 is SGHNT and CDR2 is YENEEA in the germline V gene. CDR3 residues: CASSLDAGAVNEQFF. CDR3 coding DNA: TGTGCCAGCAGCTTAGATGCTGGGGCCGTCAATGAGCAGTTCTTC.

As concerns this clone: This CDR3 is also generated by other DNA sequences in the sample. The chain joins TRBV11-2 to TRBJ1-1; D is unresolved. CDR1 SGHAT and CDR2 FQNNGV come from the germline V gene. V lost 0 bases to trimming and J lost 0 bases, with 2 bases between them. The CDR3 consists of 13 residues. CDR3 DNA: TGTGCCAGCAGCTTAGACATGAACACTGAAGCTTTCTTT. This encodes CASSLDMNTEAFF.

The chain employs TRBV28 and TRBJ2-1, with 7 nucleotides matching TRBD1. This CDR3 has 13 residues. J lost 6 bases, V lost 10 bases, and 9 bases had no gene match. Germline CDR1 MDHEN, CDR2 SYDVKM. The CDR3 spells CATFIRQGNEQFF. For the CDR3, the DNA is TGTGCCACCTTTATTCGACAGGGCAATGAGCAGTTCTTC.

V gene TRBV5-1 combines with J gene TRBJ2-6, with D perhaps TRBD2 (6 bases). The CDR3 covers 19 residues. Germline CDR1 and CDR2: SGHRS and YFSETQ. The V end was cut by 4 bases, the J end by 0 bases, with 20 bases between. Here the CDR3 DNA reads TGCGCCAGCAGCCCCATTCCTAGCGACACAATCTCTGGGGCCAACGTCCTGACTTTC. Translation gives CASSPIPSDTISGANVLTF.

The J gene is TRBJ1-1, the V gene TRBV19; D unclear. This CDR3 contains 12 residues. The germline V and J ends were trimmed by 10 bases and 6 bases, with 15 bases remaining between them. The germline gives CDR1 LNHDA, CDR2 SQIVND (reference sequence). The CDR3 DNA reads TGTGCCACCACATCTAGGTTCTCTGAAGCTTTCTTT. Protein product: CATTSRFSEAFF.

This chain joins TRBV4-3 and TRBJ1-5; 9 bases agree with TRBD1. Looked up from germline, CDR1 is LGHNA and CDR2 is YSLEER. Trimming removed 6 bases from V and 7 bases from J; junction bases left unmatched: 19. The CDR3 loop spans 18 amino acids. CDR3: CASSQSSGQGKYGQPQHF. The DNA of the CDR3 is TGCGCCAGCAGTCAAAGTTCCGGACAGGGGAAGTATGGACAGCCCCAGCATTTT.

This clone occurred once. This chain connects TRBV4-3 to TRBJ2-1, with 10 bases fitting TRBD2. CDR1 and CDR2 (germline): LGHNA, YSLEER. The CDR3 spans 15 residues. Losses at the gene ends were 4 bases for V and 6 bases for J; bases not matched to a gene: 6. This CDR3 reads CASSRGSGRANEQFF. In DNA form, the CDR3 reads TGCGCCAGCAGCCGAGGGAGCGGGAGGGCCAATGAGCAGTTCTTC.

The chain recombines TRBV21-1 with TRBJ2-1; the table's TRBD2 call for D was not verified on the DNA. TRBV21-1 is a known pseudogene. The CDR3 extends over 16 amino acids. CDR3 nucleotide sequence: TGTGCCAGCAGCAAAGGGTGGGAGTTCTCCTACAATGAGCAGTTCTTC. This codes for CASSKGWEFSYNEQFF.